The 13 T cell receptor beta chains reported below all come from one sample, sequenced in a study of Ad26.COV2.S vaccination and SARS-CoV-2 variants. Generated by immunoSEQ multiplex PCR, the TCRdb table keeps only in-frame clones and is missing some. This sample has about 420,000 clones, with 88% found just once. As to treatment: 15 to 20 received Ad26.COV2.S at low or high dose, single or two shots; 5 received placebo; per-sample allocation not given. Day 63 after the first vaccine or placebo injection was the time point for sampling. The sequences come from peripheral blood, collected in a trial of Ad26.COV2.S vaccine versus placebo. The receptors were sampled from a person aged 18-65 years who received the Ad26.COV2.S COVID-19 vaccine or a placebo.

The chain combines TRBV6-6 with TRBJ1-4; TRBD1 matches at 9 bases. Looked up from germline, CDR1 is MNHNY and CDR2 is SVGAGI (reference sequence). With V trimmed by 5 bases and J by 8 bases, 12 bases remained unmatched. The CDR3 sequence is 16 residues long. The CDR3 spells CASSNRDRVSYEKLFF. The CDR3, as DNA: TGTGCCAGCAGTAATCGGGACAGGGTTTCATACGAAAAACTGTTTTTT.

The chain has TRBV18 and TRBJ1-2; D is undetermined. In germline, CDR1 is KGHSH, CDR2 LQKENI. The V gene lost 2 bases and the J gene lost 4 bases, with 14 bases spanning the gap. This CDR3 comprises 15 residues. CDR3 sequence reads: CASSPSDGSFYGYTF. In nucleotides, the CDR3 is TGTGCCAGCTCACCATCGGACGGAAGTTTCTATGGCTACACCTTC.

This clone was detected once. V gene TRBV30 combines with J gene TRBJ1-4, with D maybe TRBD1 (5 bases). V was clipped by 0 bases and J by 3 bases, with 14 bases between them. This CDR3 region has 16 residues. Germline-derived CDR1 and CDR2 are GTSNPN and SVGIG (reference sequence). The DNA for the CDR3 is TGTGCCTGGAGTGTAGCCGTTGGGGGTGCTAATGAAAAACTGTTTTTT. It codes for CAWSVAVGGANEKLFF.

The V call is TRBV27, the J call TRBJ2-7; 10 positions match TRBD1. The CDR3 is made up of 15 amino acids. Looked up from germline, CDR1 is MNHEY and CDR2 is SMNVEV (reference sequence). J gave up 3 bases and V 7 bases, and 9 bases lay outside the gene matches. CDR3 in amino acids: CASNPPGQGYYEQYF. The CDR3 region has the DNA TGTGCCAGCAACCCTCCGGGACAGGGGTACTACGAGCAGTACTTC.

This chain connects TRBV5-1 to TRBJ2-1, with no clear D. Germline lookup yields CDR1 SGHRS and CDR2 YFSETQ. This CDR3 spans 14 amino acids. Trimming stripped 0 bases from V and 10 bases from J, with 14 bases between. The CDR3 DNA reads TGCGCCAGCAGCTTGGAGGCCAGGACCTGGGAGCAGTTCTTC. It translates to CASSLEARTWEQFF. Looking up the rest from reference TRBV5-1 and TRBJ2-1 gives the full variable domain: KAGVTQTPRYLIKTRGQQVTLSCSPISGHRSVSWYQQTPGQGLQFLFEYFSETQRNKGNFPGRFSGRQFSNSRSEMNVSTLELGDSALYLCASSLEARTWEQFFGPGTRLTVL.

The chain carries TRBV9 and TRBJ2-2; TRBD2 matches at 9 bases. There are 15 residues in the CDR3. V gave up 1 base and J gave up 6 bases; unmatched junction bases: 4. CDR1 and CDR2 from the germline V gene are SGDLS and YYNGEE. This chain's CDR3 is CASSVFPSGAGELFF. Written as DNA, the CDR3 is TGTGCCAGCAGCGTATTTCCTAGCGGGGCCGGGGAGCTGTTTTTT.

The rearrangement uses TRBV30 and TRBJ1-2; D gene ambiguous. In germline, CDR1 is GTSNPN, CDR2 SVGIG (reference sequence). This CDR3 has 13 amino acids. Trimming removed 7 bases from V and 4 bases from J, with 16 bases in between. The CDR3: CASNRAPVYGYTF. For the CDR3, the DNA is TGTGCCTCGAACCGGGCCCCGGTCTATGGCTACACCTTC.

V gene TRBV19 combines with J gene TRBJ2-3; 8 bases map to TRBD2. CDR3 length: 18 residues. V lost 3 bases, J lost 0 bases, and 11 bases stayed unmatched. Germline V gives CDR1 LNHDA, CDR2 SQIVND (reference sequence). Here the CDR3 reads CASSIRLAGPLSTDTQYF. The CDR3 DNA reads TGTGCCAGTAGTATTAGGCTAGCGGGCCCCCTCAGCACAGATACGCAGTATTTT.

The J gene is TRBJ2-3, the V gene TRBV7-2; tentatively, D is TRBD1 or TRBD2 (5 bases each). Trimming took 2 bases from V and 0 from J, leaving 9 bases between them. Per germline, CDR1 SGHTA and CDR2 FQGNSA. The CDR3 totals 15 residues. The CDR3 sequence is CASSLIRGSTDTQYF. The CDR3, as DNA: TGTGCCAGCAGCTTAATTCGGGGCAGCACAGATACGCAGTATTTT.

V gene TRBV29-1 combines with J gene TRBJ2-3, with D perhaps assigned TRBD1 or TRBD2 (6 bases each). The germline V gene has CDR1 SQVTM and CDR2 ANQGSEA. There are 16 residues in the CDR3. V was clipped by 0 bases and J by 3 bases, with 16 bases between them. The CDR3 DNA is TGCAGCGTTGAAGATTCGAAGGGGGGTGGAACAGATACGCAGTATTTT. It is translated as CSVEDSKGGGTDTQYF.

The rearrangement links TRBV5-5 to TRBJ2-5; D is ambiguous. Trimming took off 1 base at V and 5 bases at J, with 12 bases between the two ends. CDR1 and CDR2 (germline): SGHKS, YYEKEE (reference sequence). The CDR3 spans 14 residues. For the CDR3, the DNA is TGTGCCAGCAGCTTGCCCCGAACTTTTGAGACCCAGTACTTC. This encodes CASSLPRTFETQYF.

This rearrangement joins TRBV9 to TRBJ2-1, with D perhaps TRBD1 (6 bases). V lost 2 bases and J lost 5, with 8 bases in between. CDR3 length: 13 residues. CDR1 is SGDLS and CDR2 is YYNGEE in the germline V gene. CDR3 loop: CASSVQGHNEQFF. DNA for the CDR3: TGTGCCAGCAGCGTCCAGGGGCACAATGAGCAGTTCTTC.

The gene calls are TRBV12-3 or TRBV12-4 and TRBJ2-1, with 9 nucleotides matching TRBD2. Trimming removed 1 base from V and 15 bases from J; junction bases left unmatched: 4. CDR3 length equals 12 residues. CDR3 sequence reads: CASSLVGLAPFF. The CDR3 DNA reads TGTGCCAGCAGTTTAGTCGGACTAGCGCCGTTCTTC.